The 19 T cell receptor beta chains listed next were all sequenced from one sample in a study of T cell changes during pregnancy in multiple sclerosis (dated by TCRdb to the late 2010s). Library generation was performed with the immunoSEQ multiplex PCR assay. Here the immuneACCESS table is served through TCRdb, limited to in-frame sequences with V and J called. Missing clones are a known gap in these copies; in checked studies unresolved V genes cover under half, and the rest lacks a known reason. For this sample the table gives approximately 30,000 clones, of which roughly 89% were detected only once. Over 9.5% of the sample is in the top ten clones. Material: CD8+ T cells from peripheral blood mononuclear cells, obtained in the second trimester of pregnancy. These TCRs come from a female donor with multiple sclerosis, enrolled in a pregnancy study.

The rearrangement uses TRBV6-7 and TRBJ1-5, with 9 positions matching TRBD1. TRBV6-7 is sorted into the ORF group, with uncertain function. CDR3 length: 23 amino acids. The V gene end was trimmed by 7 bases and the J gene end by 4 bases; junction bases not matched to a gene: 32. The CDR3 DNA sequence: TGTGCCAGCATATTACCATCAGCAGTTACTCGGGGATTGGACAGGGGCGAAAATCAGCCCCAGCATTTT. Its protein product is CASILPSAVTRGLDRGENQPQHF.

This chain uses TRBV7-3 with TRBJ2-3, with TRBD2 identical over 14 bases. CDR1 SGHTA and CDR2 FQGTGA come from the germline V gene. This CDR3 region has 17 residues. V trimming: 4 bases; J trimming: 3 bases; junction bases outside the gene matches: 6. The chain's CDR3 is CASSSGLAGEGTDTQYF. CDR3 DNA: TGTGCCAGCAGCTCGGGACTAGCGGGAGAAGGGACAGATACGCAGTATTTT. The variable domain in full, with the rest retrieved from reference TRBV7-3 and TRBJ2-3, is GAGVSQTPSNKVTEKGKYVELRCDPISGHTALYWYRQSLGQGPEFLIYFQGTGAADDSGLPNDRFFAVRPEGSVSTLKIQRTERGDSAVYLCASSSGLAGEGTDTQYFGPGTRLTVL.

The chain recombines TRBV5-6 with TRBJ2-7, with D possibly being TRBD1 (6 bases). Trimming took 4 bases from V and 3 from J, leaving 17 bases between them. CDR3 length: 15 amino acids. Germline V gives CDR1 SGHDT, CDR2 YYEEEE. CDR3 in DNA: TGTGCCAGCAGCGGGGGCGGTCGAGGAAGCTACGAGCAGTACTTC. Translating it yields CASSGGGRGSYEQYF.

The rearrangement joins TRBV2 to TRBJ2-3, with 9 bases that match TRBD2. Germline CDR1 reads SNHLY; CDR2 reads FYNNEI. Unmatched junction bases numbered 14, after V lost 4 bases and J lost 6 bases. This CDR3 has 17 amino acids. The CDR3 loop reads CASSGRVRREGVDTQYF. The CDR3, as DNA: TGTGCCAGCAGTGGTCGGGTTCGGCGGGAGGGCGTGGATACGCAGTATTTT.

The chain employs TRBV19 and TRBJ2-1, with 9 nucleotides matching TRBD2. The CDR3 contains 12 residues. The germline V gene encodes CDR1 LNHDA and CDR2 SQIVND (reference sequence). The CDR3 nucleotides are TGTGGAGCGGGAGGTTCGTACAATGAGCAGTTCTTC. Protein product: CGAGGSYNEQFF.

A word on this clone: The junction departs from the called germline gene at one end, perhaps through a read error. The chain is built from TRBV29-1 and TRBJ1-2; D remains unclear. This CDR3 comprises 11 residues. The germline CDR1 and CDR2 sequences are SQVTM and ANQGSEA. The CDR3 region has the DNA TGCAGCGTGGAAGGGCGGGATGGCTACACCTTC. Its protein product is CSVEGRDGYTF.

This clone appeared a single time. The rearrangement uses TRBV28 and TRBJ2-5, with 7 positions matching TRBD2. Germline V CDR1 and CDR2: MDHEN, SYDVKM. This CDR3 spans 17 amino acids. V was clipped by 5 bases and J by 3 bases; unmatched bases: 15. This CDR3 is CASSPTTDALAEETQYF. The CDR3 DNA is TGTGCCAGCAGTCCAACGACCGACGCTCTAGCGGAAGAGACCCAGTACTTC.

The rearrangement joins TRBV6-5 to TRBJ2-1; 10 bases are a match to TRBD2. After removal of 0 bases from V and 8 bases from J, the junction contained 7 bases not matched to a gene. The CDR3 consists of 16 residues. Germline V gives CDR1 MNHEY, CDR2 SVGAGI. As DNA, the CDR3 is TGTGCCAGCAGTTACTCGTCTAGCGGGAGTAGTGATGAGCAGTTCTTC. It specifies CASSYSSSGSSDEQFF.

The genes are TRBV6-6 and TRBJ1-1; D not certain. There are 14 residues in the CDR3. Germline V gene data show CDR1 as MNHNY and CDR2 as SVGAGI (reference sequence). V lost 5 bases and J lost 7, with 17 bases in between. CDR3 residues: CASSHPEGNYEAFF. The CDR3 DNA follows: TGTGCCAGCAGTCATCCAGAGGGAAACTATGAAGCTTTCTTT.

V is TRBV5-1 and J is TRBJ2-1; D perhaps matches TRBD2 (7 bases). Looked up from germline, CDR1 is SGHRS and CDR2 is YFSETQ. The CDR3 sequence is 16 residues long. Trimming took 4 bases from V and 3 from J, leaving 17 bases between them. DNA for the CDR3: TGCGCCAGCAGCCTCCTGGGGGGGGCAGGCTACAATGAGCAGTTCTTC. This gives the protein CASSLLGGAGYNEQFF.

This clone was observed once. V is TRBV2 and J is TRBJ2-7; D call uncertain. The germline V gene has CDR1 SNHLY and CDR2 FYNNEI. The CDR3 spans 12 residues. Deletions cut 3 bases from V and 7 bases from J, with 10 bases between. CDR3 bases: TGTGCCAGCAGTGATAGGCGGTGGGAGCAGTACTTC. It encodes CASSDRRWEQYF.

This clone appeared a single time. The rearrangement links TRBV7-6 to TRBJ2-1; D perhaps matches TRBD2 (5 bases). The germline V gene has CDR1 SGHVS and CDR2 FNYEAQ. Trimming cost V 4 bases and J 5 bases, with 30 bases left between them. The CDR3 is made up of 20 amino acids. The CDR3 loop is CASSSSWTETGRGKHNEQFF. The CDR3 nucleotides are TGTGCCAGCAGCTCCTCTTGGACCGAAACGGGGAGAGGGAAACACAATGAGCAGTTCTTC.

The V and J genes are TRBV6-5 and TRBJ2-7; the match to TRBD1 covers 9 bases. Germline CDR1 reads MNHEY; CDR2 reads SVGAGI. The CDR3 has 15 amino acids. J gave up 5 bases and V 6 bases, and 11 bases lay outside the gene matches. CDR3 sequence (DNA): TGTGCCAGCAGCCGGACCGGGACAGGGTACCACGAGCAGTACTTC. Translated, it gives CASSRTGTGYHEQYF.

The chain carries TRBV6-1 and TRBJ1-5, with a possible D match to TRBD1 (6 bases). V lost 4 bases and J lost 6, with 13 bases in between. CDR3 length: 14 residues. Germline V gives CDR1 MNHNS, CDR2 SASEGT. The CDR3 protein is CASSVNRVLQPQHF. Here the CDR3 DNA reads TGTGCCAGCAGTGTGAACAGGGTTCTTCAGCCCCAGCATTTT.

The CDR3 region has the DNA TGTGCAAGTCGCCCACGACAGTACTCCTACGAGCAGTACTTC. Protein sequence: CASRPRQYSYEQYF. This chain connects TRBV12-2 to TRBJ2-7; the tabulated D call, TRBD1, remains unverified against the DNA. TRBV12-2 is shown as a pseudogene. There are 14 residues in the CDR3.

The rearrangement joins TRBV15 to TRBJ1-4; D might be TRBD1 (6 bases). Germline-derived CDR1 and CDR2 are LNHNV and YYDKDF (reference sequence). V lost 5 bases and J 3 bases, leaving 13 bases between the germline ends. The CDR3 totals 15 residues. The chain's CDR3 is CATSLRGQSNEKLFF. In nucleotides, the CDR3 is TGTGCCACCAGCTTACGAGGACAGTCTAATGAAAAACTGTTTTTT.

The chain employs TRBV7-9 and TRBJ2-3, with a possible D match to TRBD2 (6 bases). The germline CDR1 and CDR2 sequences are SEHNR and FQNEAQ (reference sequence). V was pared by 0 bases and J by 2 bases, with 9 bases between. This CDR3 spans 15 amino acids. The CDR3 loop is CASSLARGSTDTQYF. The CDR3 DNA is TGTGCCAGCAGCTTAGCTCGGGGGTCCACAGATACGCAGTATTTT.

This clone is deemed medium-sized (0.01 to 0.1%). The chain has TRBV11-2 and TRBJ2-1; TRBD1 aligns across 8 bases. The CDR3 length is 15 residues. Trimming took 3 bases from V and 2 from J; bases not matched to a gene: 3. Germline V gene data show CDR1 as SGHAT and CDR2 as FQNNGV. The CDR3 sequence: CASSLRTGTYNEQFF. The CDR3 DNA is TGTGCCAGCAGCTTGCGGACAGGGACCTACAATGAGCAGTTCTTC.

The V and J genes are TRBV9 and TRBJ2-7; 7 bases are a match to TRBD2. CDR1 is SGDLS and CDR2 is YYNGEE in the germline V gene. The CDR3 totals 14 residues. V shed 2 bases and J 6 bases; nucleotides not matched to a gene: 8. DNA of the CDR3: TGTGCCAGCAGCGTGGAAGGACTAGTCGGCGAGCAGTACTTC. It encodes CASSVEGLVGEQYF.